The T cell receptor (beta chain) under discussion was sequenced for a study of cytomegalovirus exposure and HLA in healthy donors. Nominal health characterized the donors when sampled, though unrecorded immune exposures were likely. Primers: 60 Vbeta forward and 13 Jbeta reverse. Here immunoSEQ multiplex PCR was the method, and the copy in TCRdb shows in-frame clones only, minus some. The table includes approximately 67,000 clones, 85% to 90% detected once. The table lists this clone with a count of one. Its antigen is currently unknown. Study-level findings and limits: In a later analysis, an Asian-associated ancestry cluster reportedly showed fewer N-insertions than the roughly 700-donor mean. The investigators catalogued some 150 TCR beta chains as cytomegalovirus-associated. HLA alleles showed associations with 16,951 TCR beta sequences in a later analysis, at a 0.05 false discovery rate.

V dropped 5 bases and J dropped 2 bases, with 13 bases sitting between them. Germline-derived CDR1 and CDR2 are SGHKS and YYEKEE (reference sequence). The CDR3 runs to 14 residues. The rearrangement uses TRBV5-5 and TRBJ2-5; D is ambiguous. The TCR comes from a woman in her twenties or thirties in good health and CMV-seropositive. Material: PBMCs. CDR3 sequence (DNA): TGTGCCAGCAGACTAAGGCAGACTCAAGAGACCCAGTACTTC. Amino acids: CASRLRQTQETQYF.